Shown below are 16 T cell receptor beta chains from a single sample sequenced in a study of glioma-infiltrating T cells (dated by TCRdb to about 2016). The sequencer listed for this sample is Illumina MiSeq. TCR alpha and beta CDR3 regions were amplified with the iRepertoire nested amplicon-rescue multiplex PCR (arm-PCR) platform from RNA. The public reads were reprocessed in TCRdb via fastp at Q25 and MiXCR, keeping in-frame beta chains. Rows with one shared CDR3 protein collapse into an entry with the most common genes and DNA. The sample profile shows approximately 100,000 distinct CDR3 sequences; about 25% of them were found once. The ten most abundant clones make up 35% of the sample. The sequenced sample was glioma tissue, nonneoplastic brain tissue, or PBMCs (not recorded which). The receptors shown here come from a human donor with low-grade glioma or glioblastoma, undergoing nonglioma brain surgery, or in good health (not recorded which).

The table lists this clonotype with many counts. V and J are TRBV2 and TRBJ2-2; D ambiguous. Trimming left V 9 bases short and J 2 bases short, with 13 bases between. This CDR3 has 14 amino acids. Germline V gene sequence: CDR1 SNHLY, CDR2 FYNNEI. CDR3 sequence: CASLVVPNTGELFF. DNA of the CDR3: TGTGCCAGTTTGGTGGTCCCAAACACCGGGGAGCTGTTTTTT.

With regard to this clonotype: This sequence may be a read error, since a much larger clone differs from it by one base. The gene calls are TRBV6-1 and TRBJ2-6; tentative D call: TRBD1 (6 bases). CDR3 length: 15 residues. Germline-derived CDR1 and CDR2 are MNHNS and SASEGT. Here the CDR3 reads CASRLGGSGASVLTF. In DNA, the CDR3 is TGTGCCAGCAGACTAGGGGGTTCTGGGGCCAGCGTCCTGACTTTC.

This clonotype was seen many times. This chain connects TRBV7-2 to TRBJ2-4; 9 nucleotides match TRBD2. There are 17 residues in the CDR3. From germline, CDR1 is SGHTA and CDR2 FQGNSA. J lost 6 bases, V lost 1 base, and 10 bases had no gene match. Written as DNA, the CDR3 is TGTGCCAGCAGCTTAGGCCCCCCGCGGGGGGGCACAAACATTCAGTACTTC. Residues: CASSLGPPRGGTNIQYF.

This clonotype has a count of ten or more. The rearrangement links TRBV6-2 or TRBV6-3 to TRBJ2-1; D is perhaps TRBD2 (6 bases). Trimming removed 0 bases at V and 3 bases at J, with 12 bases between. The V gene's germline CDR1 is MNHEY and CDR2 SVGEGT. This CDR3 has 16 residues. DNA for the CDR3: TGTGCCAGCAGTTACTCTCTGCGGGAAATCTACAATGAGCAGTTCTTC. It translates to CASSYSLREIYNEQFF.

This clonotype has a count of ten or more. The rearrangement uses TRBV11-3 and TRBJ1-2; TRBD1 matches 7 bases. V was pared by 0 bases and J by 7 bases, with 5 bases of the junction left unmatched. Germline V gives CDR1 SGHNT, CDR2 YENEEA. The CDR3 covers 14 residues. Written as DNA, the CDR3 is TGTGCCAGCAGCTTAGATACAGGGGTGGCTGGCTACACCTTC. The encoded protein is CASSLDTGVAGYTF.

This clonotype turned up a few times. The gene calls are TRBV7-2 and TRBJ1-5; weak D call: TRBD1 (6 bases). The germline CDR1 and CDR2 sequences are SGHTA and FQGNSA. The CDR3 has 15 residues. Trimming pared 6 bases from V and 3 bases from J, leaving 15 bases between. This CDR3 is CASSPDRRDNQPQHF. CDR3 nucleotide sequence: TGTGCCAGCAGTCCCGACAGGAGGGACAATCAGCCCCAGCATTTT.

This clonotype was found many times. CDR3 sequence: CASSSRTGSQQETQYF. The CDR3 region has the DNA TGTGCCAGCAGCTCTCGGACAGGGTCCCAACAAGAGACCCAGTACTTC. V gene TRBV11-2 combines with J gene TRBJ2-5; 8 bases align to TRBD1. The V gene end was trimmed by 4 bases and the J gene end by 2 bases; junction bases not matched to a gene: 9. Germline V CDR1 and CDR2: SGHAT, FQNNGV. CDR3 length: 16 amino acids.

As for this clonotype: This may be a read error: a much more frequent sequence differs by one nucleotide. The CDR3 end shows no conserved phenylalanine or tryptophan, and so a read error is likely. The rearrangement joins TRBV29-1 to TRBJ2-1; TRBD1 matches 8 bases. This CDR3 comprises 14 residues. In germline, CDR1 is SQVTM, CDR2 ANQGSEA. V gave up 3 bases and J gave up 5 bases; unmatched junction bases: 6. This CDR3 is CSVEDRVDHNEQFL. For the CDR3, the DNA is TGCAGCGTTGAGGACAGGGTAGACCACAATGAGCAGTTCCTC.

This clonotype came up many times. The chain uses TRBV5-1 and TRBJ1-5; possible D gene TRBD1, 5 bases. Trimming cost V 8 bases and J 1 base, with 19 bases left between them. Germline lookup yields CDR1 SGHRS and CDR2 YFSETQ. CDR3 length: 16 amino acids. In DNA, the CDR3 is TGCGCCAGGCCGGGACTCCTGGGCGAAAGCAATCAGCCCCAGCATTTT. This sequence encodes CARPGLLGESNQPQHF.

This clonotype showed up many times. The chain uses TRBV20-1 and TRBJ1-3; maybe TRBD1 (6 bases). This CDR3 has 16 residues. CDR1 and CDR2 (germline): DFQATT, SNEGSKA (reference sequence). The V and J ends lost 0 bases and 1 base respectively, with 13 bases between them. The CDR3 reads CSARDPLQGSGNTIYF. The CDR3 region has the DNA TGCAGTGCTAGAGATCCCCTACAGGGTTCTGGAAACACCATATATTTT.

This clonotype has ten or more counts. CDR3 DNA sequence: TGTGCCAGCAGCCCCCTGCCGGGACTAGCAACAGATACGCAGTATTTT. Its translation: CASSPLPGLATDTQYF. J is TRBJ2-3 and V is TRBV7-2, with 9 bases identical to TRBD2. Germline V gene lookup returns CDR1 SGHTA and CDR2 FQGNSA. V was pared by 5 bases and J by 3 bases, with 9 bases of the junction left unmatched. The CDR3 consists of 16 residues.

Note on this clonotype: Being one base from a much bigger clone, this may be a read error. The chain has TRBV7-6 and TRBJ1-3; unclear D gene. CDR1 SGHVS and CDR2 FNYEAQ come from the germline V gene. The CDR3 covers 14 residues. The V and J ends lost 0 bases and 4 bases respectively, with 7 bases between them. The CDR3 region has the DNA TGTGCCAGCAGCTTAGCCCTAGGAGGAAACACCATATATTTT. Translation gives CASSLALGGNTIYF.

This clonotype was detected ten times or more. The V and J genes are TRBV12-5 and TRBJ2-5; D not resolved. Germline V lookup: CDR1 LGHNT, CDR2 FRNRAP. Trimming pared 2 bases from V and 3 bases from J, leaving 4 bases between. The CDR3 loop spans 12 amino acids. In DNA, the CDR3 is TGTGCTAGTGGTTTGATAGAAGAGACCCAGTACTTC. This translates into CASGLIEETQYF.

This clonotype was seen at least ten times. The chain links TRBV29-1 to TRBJ2-7, with D possibly TRBD1 on 5 matching bases. V was pared by 5 bases and J by 3 bases, with 11 bases between. Germline V gene data show CDR1 as SQVTM and CDR2 as ANQGSEA. CDR3 length: 12 residues. CDR3 loop: CSVKDTIYEQYF. The CDR3 nucleotides read TGCAGCGTTAAGGACACGATCTACGAGCAGTACTTC.

This clonotype was counted many times. The V gene is TRBV29-1, the J gene TRBJ2-1, with 9 bases identical to TRBD1. The trim removed 2 bases at V and 2 bases at J, leaving 4 bases unmatched. The CDR3 extends over 15 amino acids. The V gene's germline CDR1 is SQVTM and CDR2 ANQGSEA. The CDR3 loop is CSVESGTGTYNEQFF. CDR3 coding DNA: TGCAGCGTTGAAAGCGGGACAGGGACCTACAATGAGCAGTTCTTC.

This clonotype turned up a few times. The chain is built from TRBV7-2 and TRBJ1-1; D not resolved. CDR1 and CDR2 (germline): SGHTA, FQGNSA. V gave up 2 bases and J gave up 3 bases, with 7 bases separating them. The CDR3 extends over 13 amino acids. The CDR3 region has the DNA TGTGCCAGCAGCTTATCTACGCACACTGAAGCTTTCTTT. Protein product: CASSLSTHTEAFF.